This section outlines one T cell receptor (beta chain) sequence together with its context. This clonotype was detected only once. It has no known antigen specificity. No base quality information exists; no much larger clone differs at one position. The library was generated by 5' RACE. The instrument was an Illumina HiSeq 2500. A second PCR of about 6 to 11 cycles was run with a J-beta primer mix and a sample-barcoded 5' primer. A template-switch 5' adaptor carrying 12 random nucleotides introduced a unique molecular identifier onto each TCR beta cDNA molecule. Each sample yielded at least 3 million CDR3-containing paired-end reads. First-strand cDNA was synthesized from all RNA with the Mint cDNA synthesis kit, primed by a TRBC-specific oligonucleotide. Following uracil-DNA glycosylase treatment, all cDNA underwent a first 18-cycle PCR with the universal primers M1SS and BC2_uni_R. In the original analysis: Normalization of each sample was performed by random selection of 1 million high-quality reads, each carrying a distinct molecular identifier. Reads sharing molecular identifiers were discarded rather than binned into consensus sequences. MiTCR, run with a Q25 quality threshold and the strictest error-elimination algorithm, handled CDR3 identification, clonotype clustering and error correction. A nonparametric unseen species model using Euler transformation provided a lower-bound estimate of total TCR beta diversity. Using fastp at Q25 and MiXCR, TCRdb reprocessed the public reads and kept productive beta chains. One record per CDR3 amino acid sequence lists the most common genes and DNA. TCRdb, not the original authors, processed these V and J calls. Here the sample has 1.5 million to 2 million distinct CDR3 sequences; roughly 50% occur a single time. The top ten constitute 2.1% of the sample.

The sample belongs to a study of blood T cells in healthy people across ages (dated by TCRdb to the mid-2010s). Notes on the research overall: Template switching captured roughly one uniquely barcoded TCR beta cDNA molecule per two T cells in model experiments. To track age-related changes in TCR beta repertoire diversity, the study relied on deep sequencing normalized with unique cDNA molecular identifiers. The donors were split into four age groups: young (average 16 years), middle-aged (roughly 42), aged (roughly 68) and long-lived (over 80). To avoid experimental bias, donors of different ages were distributed randomly across sequencing lanes. The study analyzed two additional independent replicas of 1 million unique cDNA reads from the same blood draw for two donors, one aged 18 to 30 and one aged 80 or older.

The full study reports these points: Compared with the aged group, more naive CD4+ T cells, fewer expanded clones and increased TCR diversity were shown by the long-lived group, suggesting age selection. There was a strong correlation between observed TCR beta diversity and the percentage of naive T cells measured by flow cytometry. Observed TCR beta diversity per million T cells fell roughly linearly with age, and a significant reduction was already apparent by age approximately 40. Conclusive comparison of naive and antigen-experienced compartments was prevented by the profiling of bulk unsorted PBMCs. Because the CMV infection status of the donors was unknown, age-related changes in expanded clonotypes may potentially have been confounded. Estimates of total diversity based on one million sequenced T cells were regarded as lower bounds and as underestimates.

V trim: 5 bases; J trim: 3 bases; unmatched bases: 6. The CDR3 numbers 14 residues from cysteine through phenylalanine. Only CDR3 DNA is held: 42 bases, read in frame from base 1. From a lookup of the germline V gene (reference sequence), CDR1 and CDR2 are DFQATT and SNEGSKA. Donors were a few dozen systemically healthy Caucasian individuals from Russia aged roughly 6 to 90 years. Each donor gave ten milliliters of peripheral blood, drawn into EDTA-treated Vacutainer tubes. Ficoll-Paque density-gradient centrifugation was used to isolate PBMCs, with at least 7 million per sample. Total RNA, at least 6 micrograms per sample, was extracted from PBMCs with Trizol reagent. For every donor, an aliquot of PBMCs went through flow cytometry to measure the percentages of naive CD45RAhigh/CD27high T cells.

The receptor was isolated from a woman in her thirties or forties in good health. The specimen was blood. The V and J segments used are TRBV20-1 and TRBJ2-1; a stretch of 8 junction bases matches TRBD2. The nucleotide sequence reads as follows: TGCAGTGCTCAACTAGCGGCTAACTACAATGAGCAGTTCTTC. Translation gives CSAQLAANYNEQFF.